Listed below are T cell receptor beta chains from one sample, sequenced in a study of OX40 agonist ivuxolimab in advanced cancers. Profiling relied on immunoSEQ multiplex PCR, and the TCRdb table lists in-frame clones only, not all of them. The sample holds about 150,000 clones, 94% seen once. The material was CD4+ or CD8+ T cells sorted from blood, obtained in a trial of the OX40 agonist ivuxolimab. The source is an adult with an advanced solid tumor such as melanoma, head and neck, liver or kidney cancer. CDR3s include the opening cysteine and the closing phenylalanine or tryptophan. Each record gives: J gene, V gene, CDR3 protein.

TRBJ2-5	TRBV7-2	CASSHPGVAETQYF
TRBJ2-7	TRBV28	CASSLPGNEQYF
TRBJ2-5	TRBV4-3	CASSPEVAETQYF
TRBJ2-5	TRBV7-2	CASSLQGATGETQYF
TRBJ2-1	TRBV27	CASSRDRESEQFF
TRBJ2-1	TRBV9	CASSPRTSGRVEQFF
TRBJ2-5	TRBV18	CASSRGTEETQYF
TRBJ1-5	TRBV6-1	CASSERQLNQPQHF
TRBJ1-5	TRBV28	CASRPRGQGNQPQHF
TRBJ2-7	TRBV29-1	CSVRPGTSVSYEQYF
TRBJ2-1	TRBV9	CASSPGLAGLVDEQFF
TRBJ2-7	TRBV6-5	CASSYSDRSYEQYF
TRBJ2-2	TRBV5-1	CASSLVASGTGELFF
TRBJ1-5	TRBV19	CATTDRPEGQPQHF
TRBJ2-5	TRBV7-3	CASSLSGGVETQYF